By share of the sample, the clone carrying this TCR beta chain is medium-sized. This record comes from a study of T and B cells in COVID-19 patients. Overall study: About 90% of the roughly 20 active-infection patients had comorbidities associated with unfavorable COVID-19 outcome.

Each TRB amplification used roughly 230-550 ng of genomic DNA from blood. This CDR3 comprises 11 residues. Germline lookup yields CDR1 LNHDA and CDR2 SQIVND (reference sequence). Trimming shortened V by 7 bases and J by 7 bases, and 11 bases separated the two germline ends. Multiplex PCR with BIOMED2 TRB-A/B primer pools amplified TRB rearrangements. TCRdb called the multiplex PCR reads again in MiXCR, with one record for every CDR3 protein. Of thousands of distinct CDR3 sequences in the sample, around 23% were seen once. The chain has TRBV19 and TRBJ2-7, with D perhaps being TRBD1 or TRBD2 (5 bases each). The sequence derives from a human donor with active COVID-19. The source material was blood. CDR3 nucleotides: TGTGCCAGTACCCAGGGACGAGAGCAGTACTTC. It encodes CASTQGREQYF.